The clone carrying this TCR beta chain was picked up one time. V was pared by 4 bases and J by 4 bases, with 8 bases between. The CDR3 consists of 12 residues. The sample is drawn from a study of blood T cell repertoires in COVID-19. Study at large: Material from acute and convalescent COVID-19 was sourced from the United States, Italy and Spain.

In the authors' methods: Scientists estimated how many nucleated cells there were by amplifying reference gene primers. Measured with immunoSEQ multiplex PCR; TCRdb has only the in-frame clones, and not every one. V, J and clone size are taken as reported in that table, and D and trimming were inferred from the DNA itself. The sample contains 60,000 to 70,000 clones, 84% of which appear only once. The chain couples TRBV12-3 or TRBV12-4 to TRBJ2-7; no reliable D call. The TCR originated in a man aged 50 to 60 with active COVID-19. The specimen sequenced was peripheral blood. In DNA form, the CDR3 reads TGTGCCAGCAGTTCCGACGGGTACGAGCAGTACTTC. Translating it yields CASSSDGYEQYF.